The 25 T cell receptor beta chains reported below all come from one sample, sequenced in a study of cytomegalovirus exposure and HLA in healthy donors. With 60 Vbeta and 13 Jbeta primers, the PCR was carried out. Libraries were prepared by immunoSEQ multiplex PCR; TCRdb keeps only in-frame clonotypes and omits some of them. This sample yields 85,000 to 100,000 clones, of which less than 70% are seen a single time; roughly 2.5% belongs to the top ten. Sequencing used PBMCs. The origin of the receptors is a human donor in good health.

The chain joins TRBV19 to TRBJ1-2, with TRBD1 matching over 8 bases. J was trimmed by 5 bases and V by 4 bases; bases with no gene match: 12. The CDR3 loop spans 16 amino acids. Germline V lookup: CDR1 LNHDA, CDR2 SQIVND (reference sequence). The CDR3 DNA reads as TGTGCCAGTAGTACTCGGACAGGGTCCGAGCTTTATGGCTACACCTTC. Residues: CASSTRTGSELYGYTF. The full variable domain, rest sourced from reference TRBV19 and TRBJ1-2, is DGGITQSPKYLFRKEGQNVTLSCEQNLNHDAMYWYRQDPGQGLRLIYYSQIVNDFQKGDIAEGYSVSREKKESFPLTVTSAQKNPTAFYLCASSTRTGSELYGYTFGSGTRLTVV.

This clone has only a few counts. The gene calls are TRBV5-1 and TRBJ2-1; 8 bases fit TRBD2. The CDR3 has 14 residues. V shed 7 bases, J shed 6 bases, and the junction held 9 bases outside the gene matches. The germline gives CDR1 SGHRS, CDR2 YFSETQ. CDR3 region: CASLPVAGTNEQFF. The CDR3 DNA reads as TGCGCCAGCCTCCCGGTAGCGGGGACCAATGAGCAGTTCTTC.

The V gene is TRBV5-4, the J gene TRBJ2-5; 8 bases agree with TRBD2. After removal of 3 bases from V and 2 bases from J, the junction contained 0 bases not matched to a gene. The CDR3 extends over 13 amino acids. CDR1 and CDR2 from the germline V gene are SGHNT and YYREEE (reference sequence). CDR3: CASSSGGQETQYF. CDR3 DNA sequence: TGTGCCAGCAGCTCGGGGGGGCAAGAGACCCAGTACTTC.

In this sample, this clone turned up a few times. The CDR3 is CASSLTGGYNEQFF. CDR3 DNA: TGTGCCAGCAGCTTAACAGGAGGCTACAATGAGCAGTTCTTC. The chain employs TRBV7-3 and TRBJ2-1, with D possibly matching TRBD2 (5 bases). CDR1 is SGHTA and CDR2 is FQGTGA in the germline V gene. Trimming cost V 0 bases and J 3 bases, with 6 bases left between them. The CDR3 spans 14 residues.

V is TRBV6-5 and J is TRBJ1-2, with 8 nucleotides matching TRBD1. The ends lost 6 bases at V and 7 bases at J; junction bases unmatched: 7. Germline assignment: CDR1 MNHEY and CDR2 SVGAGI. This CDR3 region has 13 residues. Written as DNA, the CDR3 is TGTGCCAGCAGCCCAAGACAGGGGTTTGGCTACACCTTC. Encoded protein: CASSPRQGFGYTF.

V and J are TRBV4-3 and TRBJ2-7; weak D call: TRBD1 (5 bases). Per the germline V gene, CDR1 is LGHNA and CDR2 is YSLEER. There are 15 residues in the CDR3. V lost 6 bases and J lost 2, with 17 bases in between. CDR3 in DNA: TGCGCCAGCAGTCGAACCTCTTCAGGGACCTACGAGCAGTACTTC. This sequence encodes CASSRTSSGTYEQYF.

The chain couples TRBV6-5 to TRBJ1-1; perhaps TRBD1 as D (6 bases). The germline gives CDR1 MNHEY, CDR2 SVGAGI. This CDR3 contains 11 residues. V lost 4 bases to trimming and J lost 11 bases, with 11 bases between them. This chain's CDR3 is CASSSGEGAFF. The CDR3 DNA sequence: TGTGCCAGCAGTTCAGGGGAAGGGGCTTTCTTT.

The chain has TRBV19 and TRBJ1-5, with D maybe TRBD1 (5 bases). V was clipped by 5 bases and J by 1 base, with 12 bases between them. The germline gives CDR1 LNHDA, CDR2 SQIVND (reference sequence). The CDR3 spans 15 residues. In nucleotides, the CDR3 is TGTGCCAGTAGTGTAAGACAGAGAAGCAATCAGCCCCAGCATTTT. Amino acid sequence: CASSVRQRSNQPQHF. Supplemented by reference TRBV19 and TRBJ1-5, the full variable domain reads DGGITQSPKYLFRKEGQNVTLSCEQNLNHDAMYWYRQDPGQGLRLIYYSQIVNDFQKGDIAEGYSVSREKKESFPLTVTSAQKNPTAFYLCASSVRQRSNQPQHFGDGTRLSIL.

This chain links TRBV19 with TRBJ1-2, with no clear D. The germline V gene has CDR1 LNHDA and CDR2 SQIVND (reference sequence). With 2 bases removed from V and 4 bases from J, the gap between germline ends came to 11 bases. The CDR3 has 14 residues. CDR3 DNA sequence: TGTGCCAGTAGTATACGGGCGGGCGGCTATGGCTACACCTTC. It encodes CASSIRAGGYGYTF.

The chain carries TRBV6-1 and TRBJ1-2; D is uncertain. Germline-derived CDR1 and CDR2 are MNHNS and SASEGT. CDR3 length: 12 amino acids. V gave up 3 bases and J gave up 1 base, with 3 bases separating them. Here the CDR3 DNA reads TGTGCCAGCAGTGACGGTAACTATGGCTACACCTTC. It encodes CASSDGNYGYTF.

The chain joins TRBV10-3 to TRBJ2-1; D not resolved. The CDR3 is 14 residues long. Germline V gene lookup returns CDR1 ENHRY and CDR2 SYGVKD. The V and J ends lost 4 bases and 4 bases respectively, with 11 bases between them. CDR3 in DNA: TGTGCCATCAGTGGAGGCCAACTATACAATGAGCAGTTCTTC. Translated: CAISGGQLYNEQFF.

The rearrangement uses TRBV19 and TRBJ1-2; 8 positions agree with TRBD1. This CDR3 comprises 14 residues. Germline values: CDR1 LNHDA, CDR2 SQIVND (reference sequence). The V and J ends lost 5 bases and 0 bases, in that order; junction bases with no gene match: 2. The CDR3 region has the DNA TGTGCCAGTAGTCTGGACAGGGCTAACTATGGCTACACCTTC. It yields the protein CASSLDRANYGYTF.

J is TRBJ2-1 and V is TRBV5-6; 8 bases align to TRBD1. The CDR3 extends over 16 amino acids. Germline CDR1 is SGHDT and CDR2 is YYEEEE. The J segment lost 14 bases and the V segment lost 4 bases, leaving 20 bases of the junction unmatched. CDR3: CASSPLVGQVMEEEFF. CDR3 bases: TGTGCCAGCAGCCCACTCGTGGGACAGGTAATGGAGGAGGAGTTCTTC. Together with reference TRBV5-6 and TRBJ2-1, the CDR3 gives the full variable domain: DAGVTQSPTHLIKTRGQQVTLRCSPKSGHDTVSWYQQALGQGPQFIFQYYEEEERQRGNFPDRFSGHQFPNYSSELNVNALLLGDSALYLCASSPLVGQVMEEEFFGPGTRLTVL.

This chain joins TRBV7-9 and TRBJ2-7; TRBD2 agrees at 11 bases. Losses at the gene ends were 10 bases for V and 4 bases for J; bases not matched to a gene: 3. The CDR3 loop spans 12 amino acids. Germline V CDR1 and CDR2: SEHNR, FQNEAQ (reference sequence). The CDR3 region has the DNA TGTGCCATTCTAGCGGGGGGTTACGAGCAGTACTTC. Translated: CAILAGGYEQYF.

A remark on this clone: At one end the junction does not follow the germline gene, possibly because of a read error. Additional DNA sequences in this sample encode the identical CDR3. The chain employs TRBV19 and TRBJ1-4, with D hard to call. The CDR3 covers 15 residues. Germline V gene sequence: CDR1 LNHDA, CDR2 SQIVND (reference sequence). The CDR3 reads CASSIQGGTNEKLFF. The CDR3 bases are TGTGCCAGCAGTATCCAAGGCGGAACTAATGAAAAACTGTTTTTT.

DNA for the CDR3: TGTGCCAGTAGTATCCAGGACAGGGGAGTCGGAAACACCATATATTTT. Its protein is CASSIQDRGVGNTIYF. The rearrangement uses TRBV19 and TRBJ1-3; TRBD1 aligns across 9 bases. The CDR3 runs 16 residues. J was trimmed by 4 bases and V by 3 bases; bases with no gene match: 7. Germline CDR1 is LNHDA and CDR2 is SQIVND (reference sequence).

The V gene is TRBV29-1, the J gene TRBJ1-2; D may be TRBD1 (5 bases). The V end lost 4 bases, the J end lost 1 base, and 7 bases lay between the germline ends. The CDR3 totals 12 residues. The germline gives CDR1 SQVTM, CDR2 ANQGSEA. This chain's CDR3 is CSVAQGNYGYTF. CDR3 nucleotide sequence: TGCAGCGTTGCTCAGGGTAACTATGGCTACACCTTC.

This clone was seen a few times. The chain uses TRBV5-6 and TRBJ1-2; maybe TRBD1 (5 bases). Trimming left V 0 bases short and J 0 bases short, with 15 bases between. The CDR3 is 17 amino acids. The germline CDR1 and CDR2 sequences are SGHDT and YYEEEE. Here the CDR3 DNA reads TGTGCCAGCAGCTTGGAGGCGGGGGAGGAGGCTAACTATGGCTACACCTTC. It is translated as CASSLEAGEEANYGYTF.

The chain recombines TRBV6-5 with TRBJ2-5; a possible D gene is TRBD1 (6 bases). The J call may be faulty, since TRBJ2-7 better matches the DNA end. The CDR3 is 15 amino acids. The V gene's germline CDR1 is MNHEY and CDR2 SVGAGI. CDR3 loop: CASSYSFGQPYEQYF. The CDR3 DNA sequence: TGTGCCAGCAGTTACTCGTTCGGACAGCCCTACGAGCAGTACTTC.

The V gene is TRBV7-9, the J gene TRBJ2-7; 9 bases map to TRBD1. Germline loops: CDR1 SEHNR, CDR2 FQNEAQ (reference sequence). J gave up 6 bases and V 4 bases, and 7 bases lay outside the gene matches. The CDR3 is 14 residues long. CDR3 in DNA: TGTGCCAGCAGCTCGACAGGGGGTCATCCCGAGCAGTACTTC. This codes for CASSSTGGHPEQYF.

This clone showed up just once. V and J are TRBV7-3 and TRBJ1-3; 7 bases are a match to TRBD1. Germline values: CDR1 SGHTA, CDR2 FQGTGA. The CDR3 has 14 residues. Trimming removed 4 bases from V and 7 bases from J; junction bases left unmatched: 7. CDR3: CASSSNTGANTIYF. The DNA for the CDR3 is TGTGCCAGCAGCTCCAACACAGGGGCGAACACCATATATTTT.

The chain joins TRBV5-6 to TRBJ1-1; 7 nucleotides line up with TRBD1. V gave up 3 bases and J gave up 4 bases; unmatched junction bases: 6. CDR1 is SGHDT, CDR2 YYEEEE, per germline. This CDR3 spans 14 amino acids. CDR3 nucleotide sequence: TGTGCCAGCAGCTCACTTCAGGGGGGCACTGAAGCTTTCTTT. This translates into CASSSLQGGTEAFF.

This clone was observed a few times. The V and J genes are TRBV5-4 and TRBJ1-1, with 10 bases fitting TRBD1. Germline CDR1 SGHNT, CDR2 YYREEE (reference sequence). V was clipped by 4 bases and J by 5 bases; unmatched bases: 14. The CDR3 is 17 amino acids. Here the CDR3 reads CASSPAPGQGMGTEAFF. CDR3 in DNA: TGTGCCAGCAGCCCGGCACCGGGACAGGGGATGGGGACTGAAGCTTTCTTT.

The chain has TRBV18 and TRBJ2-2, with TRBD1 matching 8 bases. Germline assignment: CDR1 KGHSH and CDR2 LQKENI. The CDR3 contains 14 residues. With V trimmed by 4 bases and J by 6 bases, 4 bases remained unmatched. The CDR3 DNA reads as TGTGCCAGCTCACGAGACAGGGGAGCCGGGGAGCTGTTTTTT. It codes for CASSRDRGAGELFF.

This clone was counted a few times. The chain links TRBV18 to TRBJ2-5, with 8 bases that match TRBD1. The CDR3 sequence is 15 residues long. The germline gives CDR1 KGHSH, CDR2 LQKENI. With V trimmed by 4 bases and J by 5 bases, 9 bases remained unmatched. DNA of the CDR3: TGTGCCAGCTCACGCTCTGACAGGGGTTCGGAGACCCAGTACTTC. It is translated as CASSRSDRGSETQYF.